Listed here are 27 T cell receptor beta chains from one sample, sequenced in a study of blood T cell repertoires in COVID-19. Here immunoSEQ multiplex PCR was the method, and the copy in TCRdb shows in-frame clones only, minus some. The sample consists of over 200,000 clones, roughly 90% of them appearing once. Source material: peripheral blood. The receptors shown here come from a woman aged 30 to 39 with acute or convalescent COVID-19.

This sequence joins TRBV30 and TRBJ1-2; no clear D. Trimming removed 1 base at V and 8 bases at J, with 8 bases between. CDR1 is GTSNPN and CDR2 is SVGIG in the germline V gene (reference sequence). This CDR3 has 11 residues. This CDR3 is CAWSEVRGYTF. In DNA, the CDR3 is TGTGCCTGGAGTGAAGTACGGGGCTACACCTTC.

This rearrangement joins TRBV5-8 to TRBJ2-1, with TRBD2 matching over 15 bases. The ends lost 0 bases at V and 3 bases at J; junction bases unmatched: 10. Germline V gene lookup returns CDR1 SGHTS and CDR2 YDEGEE. The CDR3 loop spans 20 amino acids. CDR3 amino acids: CASSLEGRGLAGGNYNEQFF. The DNA for the CDR3 is TGTGCCAGCAGCTTGGAAGGACGAGGACTAGCGGGAGGGAACTACAATGAGCAGTTCTTC.

Details on this clone: Other DNA sequences from this sample encode an identical CDR3 as well. The genes are TRBV6-5 and TRBJ2-7; 9 nucleotides align to TRBD1. V was pared by 0 bases and J by 2 bases, with 2 bases of the junction left unmatched. Germline loops: CDR1 MNHEY, CDR2 SVGAGI. The CDR3 is 15 amino acids. CDR3 region: CASSYSRDRAYEQYF. CDR3 sequence (DNA): TGTGCCAGCAGTTACTCGAGGGACAGGGCCTACGAGCAGTACTTC.

This chain joins TRBV3-1 (or the pseudogene TRBV3-2) and TRBJ2-1; the D is unclear. This CDR3 spans 11 amino acids. The V and J ends lost 6 bases and 7 bases respectively, with 7 bases between them. Germline values: CDR1 LGHDT, CDR2 YNNKEL (reference sequence). CDR3 sequence: CASSSGNEQFF. CDR3 nucleotides: TGTGCCAGCAGTTCAGGAAATGAGCAGTTCTTC.

The genes are TRBV15 and TRBJ1-1; D not resolved. The CDR3 totals 14 residues. Germline V CDR1 and CDR2: LNHNV, YYDKDF (reference sequence). The V end lost 5 bases, the J end lost 4 bases, and 14 bases lay between the germline ends. The CDR3 protein is CATSSPDQITEAFF. The DNA for the CDR3 is TGTGCCACCAGCTCGCCCGATCAGATCACTGAAGCTTTCTTT.

The chain couples TRBV19 to TRBJ2-7; the match to TRBD2 covers 9 bases. This CDR3 has 18 amino acids. The germline V gene has CDR1 LNHDA and CDR2 SQIVND (reference sequence). J gave up 3 bases and V 0 bases, and 12 bases lay outside the gene matches. The CDR3 nucleotides read TGTGCCAGTAGTATAGATGCCCCCGCTAGCGGGACCTTCTACGAGCAGTACTTC. It codes for CASSIDAPASGTFYEQYF.

The CDR3 loop is CASSSRDRAANEKLFF. The CDR3 DNA sequence: TGTGCCAGCAGCTCCCGGGACAGGGCGGCTAATGAAAAACTGTTTTTT. V is TRBV7-2 and J is TRBJ1-4; TRBD1 matches 9 bases. Trimming at V came to 4 bases and at J to 3 bases, leaving 6 bases not matched to a gene. The germline V gene has CDR1 SGHTA and CDR2 FQGNSA. The CDR3 is 16 amino acids.

This clone was seen just once. This chain links TRBV19 with TRBJ2-3; TRBD1 might be the D (6 bases). Trimming took off 1 base at V and 1 base at J, with 12 bases between the two ends. The germline gives CDR1 LNHDA, CDR2 SQIVND (reference sequence). The CDR3 length is 16 residues. The CDR3: CASSIGRGLGTDTQYF. The CDR3 nucleotides read TGTGCCAGTAGTATAGGAAGGGGGTTGGGCACAGATACGCAGTATTTT.

This clone was counted a few times. The gene calls are TRBV9 and TRBJ2-7; maybe TRBD1 (6 bases). V lost 0 bases and J lost 2, with 9 bases in between. The CDR3 consists of 14 residues. Per germline, CDR1 SGDLS and CDR2 YYNGEE. CDR3 coding DNA: TGTGCCAGCAGCGTAGGACAGGACCCCTACGAGCAGTACTTC. Translating it yields CASSVGQDPYEQYF.

This chain links TRBV9 with TRBJ1-1; weak D call: TRBD1 (6 bases). V dropped 6 bases and J dropped 1 base, with 13 bases sitting between them. CDR1 is SGDLS and CDR2 is YYNGEE in the germline V gene. CDR3 length: 14 amino acids. CDR3 DNA sequence: TGTGCCAGCACCACAGGGTATGGGAACACTGAAGCTTTCTTT. Translation: CASTTGYGNTEAFF.

The chain uses TRBV3-1 (or the pseudogene TRBV3-2) and TRBJ2-2; 14 nucleotides match TRBD2. This CDR3 is built from 16 residues. The trim removed 4 bases at V and 6 bases at J, leaving 4 bases unmatched. Germline V CDR1 and CDR2: LGHDT, YNNKEL (reference sequence). The CDR3 bases are TGTGCCAGCAGCCCTGGGACTAGCGGGAGCCCCGGGGAGCTGTTTTTT. This encodes CASSPGTSGSPGELFF.

The rearrangement links TRBV5-1 to TRBJ1-4; a possible D gene is TRBD1 (6 bases). V dropped 1 base and J dropped 8 bases, with 15 bases sitting between them. Germline CDR1 SGHRS, CDR2 YFSETQ. This CDR3 is 15 amino acids long. CDR3 loop: CASSLSVRGTEKLFF. CDR3 DNA: TGCGCCAGCAGCTTGAGTGTCAGGGGCACGGAAAAACTGTTTTTT.

This clone has just a few counts. The genes are TRBV25-1 and TRBJ2-2, with TRBD2 matching over 9 bases. Looked up from germline, CDR1 is MGHDK and CDR2 is SYGVNS. V shed 8 bases and J 3 bases; nucleotides not matched to a gene: 4. The CDR3 length is 14 residues. CDR3 amino acids: CASQRGADTGELFF. The CDR3 DNA follows: TGTGCCAGCCAGCGGGGGGCGGACACCGGGGAGCTGTTTTTT.

V usage is TRBV7-9 and J usage is TRBJ2-5; no clear D gene. CDR1 SEHNR and CDR2 FQNEAQ come from the germline V gene (reference sequence). The V end was cut by 5 bases, the J end by 4 bases, with 11 bases between. The CDR3 runs 13 residues. The CDR3 reads CASSPQARETQYF. The CDR3 DNA follows: TGTGCCAGCAGCCCGCAGGCGCGAGAGACCCAGTACTTC.

The V call is TRBV30, the J call TRBJ2-7; either TRBD1 or TRBD2 may fit D (5 bases each). This CDR3 spans 11 amino acids. The germline V gene encodes CDR1 GTSNPN and CDR2 SVGIG (reference sequence). Written as DNA, the CDR3 is TGTGCGTGGGGACGGAGCTACGAGCAGTACTTC. Its protein product is CAWGRSYEQYF.

This clone has only a few counts. The chain joins TRBV3-1 (or the pseudogene TRBV3-2) to TRBJ1-2; D uncertain. Trimming removed 3 bases from V and 0 bases from J, with 14 bases in between. The CDR3 totals 16 residues. Germline V gives CDR1 LGHDT, CDR2 YNNKEL (reference sequence). CDR3 loop: CASSQAVLPANYGYTF. The CDR3 DNA sequence: TGTGCCAGCAGCCAGGCAGTTCTCCCAGCTAACTATGGCTACACCTTC.

The chain has TRBV2 and TRBJ1-1, with 9 bases fitting TRBD1. The V gene's germline CDR1 is SNHLY and CDR2 FYNNEI. V dropped 6 bases and J dropped 11; count of bases not matched to a gene: 16. The CDR3 is 15 amino acids. Here the CDR3 DNA reads TGTGCCAGCAGGAGATGGACAGGGGATGTTTCGGCTGCTTTCTTT. Encoded protein: CASRRWTGDVSAAFF. Variable domain in full (rest from reference TRBV2 and TRBJ1-1): EPEVTQTPSHQVTQMGQEVILRCVPISNHLYFYWYRQILGQKVEFLVSFYNNEISEKSEIFDDQFSVERPDGSNFTLKIRSTKLEDSAMYFCASRRWTGDVSAAFFGQGTRLTVV.

The rearrangement uses TRBV27 and TRBJ2-1; 8 nucleotides line up with TRBD2. J was trimmed by 9 bases and V by 5 bases; bases with no gene match: 12. CDR1 is MNHEY, CDR2 SMNVEV, per germline (reference sequence). The CDR3 runs 15 residues. CDR3 amino acids: CASSPGLAALVEQFF. CDR3 sequence (DNA): TGTGCCAGCAGTCCCGGACTAGCAGCATTGGTTGAGCAGTTCTTC.

This sequence joins TRBV25-1 and TRBJ2-3; 10 nucleotides line up with TRBD2. This CDR3 contains 18 residues. The germline V gene has CDR1 MGHDK and CDR2 SYGVNS. J gave up 4 bases and V 1 base, and 11 bases lay outside the gene matches. CDR3 sequence reads: CASSESGASGRRADTQYF. The DNA of the CDR3 is TGTGCCAGCAGTGAATCTGGGGCTAGCGGGAGAAGGGCAGATACGCAGTATTTT. Based on the CDR3 plus reference TRBV25-1 and TRBJ2-3, the full variable domain is EADIYQTPRYLVIGTGKKITLECSQTMGHDKMYWYQQDPGMELHLIHYSYGVNSTEKGDLSSESTVSRIRTEHFPLTLESARPSHTSQYLCASSESGASGRRADTQYFGPGTRLTVL.

This clone was observed once. V and J are TRBV18 and TRBJ2-1; 13 bases match TRBD2. This CDR3 contains 16 residues. The germline CDR1 and CDR2 sequences are KGHSH and LQKENI. With 4 bases clipped from V and 6 bases from J, the junction kept 6 bases outside the gene matches. The CDR3 is CASSQRTSGRGNEQFF. The CDR3 DNA is TGTGCCAGCTCACAACGGACTAGCGGGAGAGGCAATGAGCAGTTCTTC.

The chain recombines TRBV5-4 with TRBJ2-6; tentative D call: TRBD1 (6 bases). Trimming pared 2 bases from V and 0 bases from J, leaving 6 bases between. Germline-derived CDR1 and CDR2 are SGHNT and YYREEE (reference sequence). There are 15 residues in the CDR3. Here the CDR3 reads CASSLQGSGANVLTF. The CDR3 DNA reads TGTGCCAGCAGCTTACAGGGCTCTGGGGCCAACGTCCTGACTTTC.

The V gene is TRBV5-6, the J gene TRBJ2-7; possibly TRBD1 for D (5 bases). This CDR3 spans 14 amino acids. Per germline, CDR1 SGHDT and CDR2 YYEEEE. Trimming pared 0 bases from V and 6 bases from J, leaving 13 bases between. CDR3 sequence (DNA): TGTGCCAGCAGCTTGGTCAGGGTTTCACCCGAGCAGTACTTC. This codes for CASSLVRVSPEQYF.

The gene calls are TRBV25-1 and TRBJ1-4; D not resolved. Trimming pared 3 bases from V and 11 bases from J, leaving 7 bases between. CDR1 and CDR2 (germline): MGHDK, SYGVNS. The CDR3 consists of 11 residues. CDR3: CASSDPGKLFF. DNA of the CDR3: TGTGCCAGCAGTGATCCCGGGAAACTGTTTTTT.

This rearrangement joins TRBV27 to TRBJ2-4, with D possibly called TRBD1 or TRBD2 (7 bases each). V was pared by 10 bases and J by 3 bases, with 19 bases between. The CDR3 totals 15 residues. Germline V CDR1 and CDR2: MNHEY, SMNVEV (reference sequence). For the CDR3, the DNA is TGTGCCACCAGGGGGGGGAGTGGCAACAAAAACATTCAGTACTTC. Translation gives CATRGGSGNKNIQYF.

The chain has TRBV27 and TRBJ2-7; TRBD1 aligns across 11 bases. From germline, CDR1 is MNHEY and CDR2 SMNVEV (reference sequence). The CDR3 runs 14 residues. Losses at the gene ends were 3 bases for V and 4 bases for J; bases not matched to a gene: 2. The CDR3 DNA follows: TGTGCCAGCAGTTTGGGACAGGGGGAATACGAGCAGTACTTC. Translated, it gives CASSLGQGEYEQYF.

This rearrangement joins TRBV10-3 to TRBJ2-3, with TRBD1 matching over 7 bases. The ends lost 10 bases at V and 0 bases at J; junction bases unmatched: 7. CDR3 length equals 14 residues. CDR1 is ENHRY, CDR2 SYGVKD, per germline. The CDR3 loop reads CANKGAYSTDTQYF. The CDR3 DNA sequence: TGTGCCAACAAGGGGGCTTATAGCACAGATACGCAGTATTTT.

The V gene is TRBV5-1, the J gene TRBJ2-4, with TRBD1 matching over 9 bases. This CDR3 is 11 amino acids long. Trimming at V came to 3 bases and at J to 16 bases, leaving 5 bases not matched to a gene. Looked up from germline, CDR1 is SGHRS and CDR2 is YFSETQ. The CDR3 region has the DNA TGCGCCAGCAGCTACCGGGACAGGGTCTACTTC. This sequence encodes CASSYRDRVYF.